These T cell receptor beta chains were read from a single sample in a study of response to subunit inactivated influenza vaccine. TCRdb redid the calling of the RT-PCR reads with MiXCR, one entry per CDR3 protein. The top ten clones hold about a tenth of a sample with over 750,000 distinct CDR3 sequences, 21% of them seen once. The starting material was PBMCs from blood, obtained 5 days after vaccination. These receptors were taken from a man aged 45-65 years who received an inactivated influenza vaccine. CDR3s include the opening cysteine and the closing phenylalanine or tryptophan. D genes are given only for firm matches. For some rows the clone size is stated as once, few or many, or as a class when expanded; others skip it.

.,TRBV7-2,TRBJ2-3,.,TGTGCCAGCAGCTTGGGGCTAGGCGGGGCGAGGGATACGCAGTATTTT,CASSLGLGGARDTQYF
TRBD1,TRBV18,TRBJ2-1,.,TGTGCCAGCTCACCACCGGGACAGGGCCCCTACAATGAGCAGTTCTTC,CASSPPGQGPYNEQFF
.,TRBV28,TRBJ2-2,few,TGTGCCAGTACGGGGGGCCCGAACACCGGGGAGCTGTTTTTT,CASTGGPNTGELFF
.,TRBV11-2,TRBJ2-7,.,TGTGCCAGCAGCTTAGTTAGAGACGGCTACGAGCAGTACTTC,CASSLVRDGYEQYF
TRBD1,TRBV20-1,TRBJ1-1,many,TGCAGTGTTACACAGGGGTTGAACACTGAAGCTTTCTTT,CSVTQGLNTEAFF
.,TRBV12-3/TRBV12-4,TRBJ1-5,.,TGTGCCAGCAGCCCCGCGCCCATGGGTCAGCCCCAGCATTTT,CASSPAPMGQPQHF
TRBD2,TRBV5-1,TRBJ2-5,.,TGCGCCAGCCATTCCGGGAGGGCCAGAGAGACCCAGTACTTC,CASHSGRARETQYF
.,TRBV5-1,TRBJ2-2,few,TGCGCCAGCAGCTTGGGCAGGGGGGCATCTAACACCGGGGAGCTGTTTTTT,CASSLGRGASNTGELFF
.,TRBV20-1,TRBJ2-3,.,TGCAGTGCTAGAGGGGCGGGGGCCCGCACAGATACGCAGTATTTT,CSARGAGARTDTQYF
.,TRBV5-6,TRBJ2-7,many,TGTGCCAGCAGCAAGGACAGCGAGCAGTACTTC,CASSKDSEQYF
.,TRBV5-1,TRBJ2-7,.,TGCGCCAGCAGGTTTGGGGGCGACGACGAGCAGTACTTC,CASRFGGDDEQYF
TRBD2,TRBV12-3/TRBV12-4,TRBJ2-1,few,TGTGCCAGCAGTGTAAGACTGGGACTAGCGGCGTACAATGAGCAGTTCTTC,CASSVRLGLAAYNEQFF
.,TRBV28,TRBJ2-7,.,TGTGCCAGCAGGGGGGCTAATCAGTACTTC,CASRGANQYF
.,TRBV27,TRBJ2-5,few,TGTGCCAGCAGCAACGAGAGAGACCTGAGGGAGACCCAGTACTTC,CASSNERDLRETQYF
TRBD1,TRBV7-2,TRBJ2-7,many,TGTGCCAGCAGCTTAGCGGCCCGGGACAGGGACTACGAGCAGTACTTC,CASSLAARDRDYEQYF
.,TRBV6-2/TRBV6-3,TRBJ1-2,.,TGTGCCAGCAGTTCTGCGATAAGGTCTCGCTATGGCTACACCTTC,CASSSAIRSRYGYTF
TRBD2,TRBV5-5,TRBJ2-5,.,TGTGCCAGCAGGAGGTCCGCGGGAGAAGAGACCCAGTACTTC,CASRRSAGEETQYF
.,TRBV5-1,TRBJ2-3,.,TGCGCCAGCAGCTTGGTTCTAGCAAGAGATACGCAGTATTTT,CASSLVLARDTQYF
.,TRBV4-1,TRBJ2-1,few,TGCGCCAGCAGCCAGTACCCCGGCGGGCGTTATGAGCAGTTCTTC,CASSQYPGGRYEQFF
.,TRBV28,TRBJ2-5,.,TGTGCCAGCAGACCCGGGGGCAGAGAGACCCAGTACTTC,CASRPGGRETQYF
TRBD1,TRBV28,TRBJ2-1,few,TGTGCCAGCAAAATGACAGGGATTAATGAGCAGTTCTTC,CASKMTGINEQFF
TRBD1,TRBV7-9,TRBJ1-1,.,TGTGCCAGCAGCCGCGACAGGGGAGGATTGTGGGCTTTCTTT,CASSRDRGGLWAFF
TRBD2,TRBV20-1,TRBJ2-5,few,TGCAGTGCTCCCCAACTAGCGATGCAAGAGACCCAGTACTTC,CSAPQLAMQETQYF